The sequence of this T cell receptor (beta chain) was determined in a study of T cell changes during pregnancy in multiple sclerosis. This CDR3 has 12 residues. Germline loops: CDR1 LNHDA, CDR2 SQIVND (reference sequence). The V gene lost 1 base and the J gene lost 7 bases, with 7 bases spanning the gap. Clones were read by immunoSEQ multiplex PCR, and TCRdb kept only the in-frame ones, dropping some. The sample lists fewer than 85,000 clones, around 91% occurring once. The specimen was peripheral blood, collected before pregnancy. This chain uses TRBV19 with TRBJ1-1; no reliable D call. The sequence derives from a female donor with multiple sclerosis, enrolled in a pregnancy study. CDR3 in amino acids: CASSIGGSEAFF. CDR3 bases: TGTGCCAGTAGTATAGGCGGGAGTGAAGCTTTCTTT.